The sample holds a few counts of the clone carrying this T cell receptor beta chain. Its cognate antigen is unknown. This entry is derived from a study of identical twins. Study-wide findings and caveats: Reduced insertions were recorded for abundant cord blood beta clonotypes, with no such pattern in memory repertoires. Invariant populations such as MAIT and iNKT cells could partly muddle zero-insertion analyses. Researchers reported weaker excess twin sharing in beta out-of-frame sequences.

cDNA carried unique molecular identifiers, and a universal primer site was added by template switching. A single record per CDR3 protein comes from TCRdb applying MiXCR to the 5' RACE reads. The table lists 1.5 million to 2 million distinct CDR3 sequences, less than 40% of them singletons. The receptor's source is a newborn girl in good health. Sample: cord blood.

The CDR3 loop is CSVTHRDSNYGYTF. The CDR3, as DNA: TGCAGTGTGACCCACAGGGACTCTAACTATGGCTACACCTTC. V is TRBV20-1 and J is TRBJ1-2; D perhaps matches TRBD1 (6 bases). CDR1 DFQATT and CDR2 SNEGSKA come from the germline V gene (reference sequence). The CDR3 consists of 14 residues. V lost 7 bases and J lost 0, with 15 bases in between.